The 25 T cell receptor beta chains presented below share a single source sample, sequenced in a study of spatial heterogeneity in lung cancer. The study, taken as a whole, reports: How many expanded intratumoral alpha and beta TCRs were present tracked the tumor mutation count, which was a count of nonsynonymous mutations.

The time point denotes: sample taken at primary tumor resection. TCRdb recomputed calls from the 5' RACE reads with MiXCR, one row per CDR3 protein. The data show 3,000 to 4,000 distinct CDR3 sequences, approximately 5% seen once. These receptors' antigens are unknown. This material consisted of lung tumor tissue, taken at surgery. Receptor source: a female donor with early-stage non-small cell lung cancer.

Many counts were recorded for this clonotype. The chain links TRBV5-1 to TRBJ1-6, with no clear D. The CDR3 sequence is 14 residues long. Trimming stripped 0 bases from V and 11 bases from J, with 12 bases between. Germline-derived CDR1 and CDR2 are SGHRS and YFSETQ. CDR3 sequence reads: CASSLEGSLTPLHF. The DNA of the CDR3 is TGCGCCAGCAGCTTGGAGGGCAGTTTAACACCCCTCCACTTT.

This clonotype is termed medium-sized. This sequence joins TRBV11-2 and TRBJ2-7; 13 bases are shared with TRBD2. The V segment lost 3 bases and the J segment 5 bases; nucleotides outside the gene matches: 4. The CDR3 consists of 15 residues. Germline V CDR1 and CDR2: SGHAT, FQNNGV. CDR3 bases: TGTGCCAGCAGCTTCTCCGGGACTAGCGGGGACGAGCAGTACTTC. Encoded protein: CASSFSGTSGDEQYF.

This clonotype occurred many times. J is TRBJ2-3 and V is TRBV3-1, with D perhaps TRBD2 (6 bases). This CDR3 contains 16 residues. Trimming shortened V by 7 bases and J by 1 base, and 18 bases separated the two germline ends. Germline V gives CDR1 LGHDT, CDR2 YNNKEL (reference sequence). The CDR3 sequence is CASNPGGGGGTDTQYF. CDR3 in DNA: TGTGCCAGCAACCCAGGCGGCGGAGGGGGCACAGATACGCAGTATTTT.

About this clonotype itself: A much bigger clone sits one base away, suggesting this may be a read error. The chain recombines TRBV5-1 with TRBJ2-3, with 8 bases identical to TRBD1. The V gene end was trimmed by 4 bases and the J gene end by 4 bases; junction bases not matched to a gene: 8. CDR3 size: 15 residues. Germline lookup yields CDR1 SGHRS and CDR2 YFSETQ. CDR3 sequence: CASSLTGERADTQYF. In DNA, the CDR3 is TGCGCCAGCAGCCTGACAGGGGAGAGAGCAGATACGCAGTATTTT.

This clonotype is deemed medium-sized. This rearrangement joins TRBV20-1 to TRBJ2-3, with D possibly TRBD2 on 6 matching bases. CDR3 length equals 13 residues. In germline, CDR1 is DFQATT, CDR2 SNEGSKA (reference sequence). With 0 bases removed from V and 5 bases from J, the gap between germline ends came to 9 bases. The DNA for the CDR3 is TGCAGTGCTAGAGACGCGGGGAGAGATACGCAGTATTTT. It yields the protein CSARDAGRDTQYF.

The V gene is TRBV3-1, the J gene TRBJ2-3; no definite D call. Germline CDR1 and CDR2: LGHDT and YNNKEL (reference sequence). The V and J ends lost 4 bases and 2 bases respectively, with 4 bases between them. This CDR3 comprises 12 residues. CDR3 in amino acids: CASSLDTDTQYF. In nucleotides, the CDR3 is TGTGCCAGCAGCCTAGACACAGATACGCAGTATTTT.

Many counts were recorded for this clonotype. This rearrangement joins TRBV12-3 or TRBV12-4 to TRBJ2-3; D may correspond to TRBD1 or TRBD2 (6 bases each). Trimming took 0 bases from V and 3 from J, leaving 13 bases between them. CDR3 length equals 16 residues. The CDR3 sequence is CASSLAGGRETDTQYF. The CDR3 bases are TGTGCCAGCAGTTTAGCGGGGGGCCGGGAAACAGATACGCAGTATTTT.

In its sample, this clonotype was seen many times. This chain joins TRBV6-1 and TRBJ2-7; the D gene is possibly TRBD1 (6 bases). The CDR3 runs 13 residues. Per germline, CDR1 MNHNS and CDR2 SASEGT. Trimming took off 5 bases at V and 2 bases at J, with 10 bases between the two ends. The CDR3 protein is CASSTDRPYEQYV. CDR3 sequence (DNA): TGTGCCAGCAGTACGGACAGACCCTACGAGCAGTACGTC.

By sample share, this clonotype is medium-sized (0.01 to 0.1%). The chain is built from TRBV12-3 or TRBV12-4 and TRBJ2-5; 9 bases match TRBD2. Trimming at V came to 2 bases and at J to 3 bases, leaving 4 bases not matched to a gene. This CDR3 has 15 amino acids. The CDR3 DNA follows: TGTGCCAGCAGTTTAACGCTAGCGGGAAAAGAGACCCAGTACTTC. Translated, it gives CASSLTLAGKETQYF.

This clonotype was seen at least ten times. The CDR3 here is CASARQGGNNQPQHF. The CDR3 nucleotides are TGTGCCAGCGCCCGTCAGGGAGGGAACAATCAGCCCCAGCATTTT. The V call is TRBV7-2, the J call TRBJ1-5; possible D gene TRBD1, 5 bases. Looked up from germline, CDR1 is SGHTA and CDR2 is FQGNSA. The CDR3 loop spans 15 amino acids. Trimming took 8 bases from V and 3 from J, leaving 17 bases between them.

In its sample, this clonotype is medium-sized. This chain connects TRBV5-1 to TRBJ1-1; unclear D gene. The V gene lost 4 bases and the J gene lost 4 bases, with 14 bases spanning the gap. Germline loops: CDR1 SGHRS, CDR2 YFSETQ. CDR3 length equals 14 residues. The CDR3 loop reads CASSLAAEGTEAFF. Here the CDR3 DNA reads TGCGCCAGCAGCCTAGCCGCGGAGGGCACTGAAGCTTTCTTT.

In this sample, this clonotype is medium-sized. This rearrangement joins TRBV5-5 to TRBJ1-4; perhaps TRBD1 as D (5 bases). Germline-derived CDR1 and CDR2 are SGHKS and YYEKEE (reference sequence). The CDR3 sequence is 13 residues long. The V gene lost 10 bases and the J gene lost 4 bases, with 14 bases spanning the gap. CDR3 DNA: TGTGCCGCGGCGAGGGGCATTAATGAAAAACTGTTTTTT. It specifies CAAARGINEKLFF.

This clonotype was counted ten times or more. J is TRBJ1-1 and V is TRBV20-1; TRBD1 is a possible D gene (6 bases). Deletions cut 5 bases from V and 0 bases from J, with 16 bases between. The CDR3 is 15 amino acids. Germline V gives CDR1 DFQATT, CDR2 SNEGSKA (reference sequence). CDR3 sequence (DNA): TGCAGTGCTCCAGGGGCGGGGGCGGTGAACACTGAAGCTTTCTTT. Protein sequence: CSAPGAGAVNTEAFF.

This clonotype counts as medium-sized. This chain links TRBV24-1 with TRBJ2-7, with D tentatively TRBD1 or TRBD2 (5 bases each). Trimming took 2 bases from V and 2 from J, leaving 12 bases between them. CDR3 length: 15 residues. From germline, CDR1 is KGHDR and CDR2 SFDVKD. The CDR3 DNA reads as TGTGCCACCAGTGATTCGGGACGGGCAACCTACGAGCAGTACTTC. Translating gives CATSDSGRATYEQYF.

This clonotype is labeled as medium-sized. The J gene is TRBJ2-5, the V gene TRBV28, with 10 bases aligning to TRBD2. The junction had 13 bases not matched to a gene; V was cut back by 6 bases and J by 6 bases. The CDR3 loop spans 16 amino acids. Germline values: CDR1 MDHEN, CDR2 SYDVKM. The CDR3 bases are TGTGCCAGCAGCCAAAAGGGGCTAGCGGGAGTAAAGACCCAGTACTTC. Its protein is CASSQKGLAGVKTQYF.

This clonotype is medium-sized within its sample. The rearrangement uses TRBV7-9 and TRBJ1-4; unclear D gene. V shed 6 bases and J shed 8 bases, with 16 bases lying between them. The CDR3 runs 14 residues. Germline assignment: CDR1 SEHNR and CDR2 FQNEAQ (reference sequence). CDR3 coding DNA: TGTGCCAGCAGTAGTGCAGCGATGGAGGAAAAACTGTTTTTT. This sequence encodes CASSSAAMEEKLFF.

This clonotype was recorded once. This chain uses TRBV5-1 with TRBJ2-1, with TRBD1 matching 7 bases. The CDR3 runs to 12 residues. Per the germline V gene, CDR1 is SGHRS and CDR2 is YFSETQ. V was pared by 3 bases and J by 14 bases, with 8 bases of the junction left unmatched. The CDR3: CASSSSDRSKFF. CDR3 bases: TGCGCCAGCAGCTCTTCGGACAGGTCGAAGTTCTTC. Combining the CDR3 with reference TRBV5-1 and TRBJ2-1 gives the whole variable domain KAGVTQTPRYLIKTRGQQVTLSCSPISGHRSVSWYQQTPGQGLQFLFEYFSETQRNKGNFPGRFSGRQFSNSRSEMNVSTLELGDSALYLCASSSSDRSKFFGPGTRLTVL.

The J gene is TRBJ1-2, the V gene TRBV7-2; D unclear. Trimming left V 3 bases short and J 3 bases short, with 14 bases between. The CDR3 spans 15 residues. From germline, CDR1 is SGHTA and CDR2 FQGNSA. CDR3 DNA: TGTGCCAGCAGCTTGTTCCTCATTGAGGACTATGGCTACACCTTC. Its protein is CASSLFLIEDYGYTF.

Within the sample, this clonotype is medium-sized (0.01 to 0.1%). CDR3 sequence (DNA): TGTGCCAGGACGGGGGAGGTAGCTAAGAAAGAGACCCAGTACTTC. This sequence encodes CARTGEVAKKETQYF. The chain links TRBV2 to TRBJ2-5; D possibly corresponds to TRBD2 (6 bases). Germline CDR1 reads SNHLY; CDR2 reads FYNNEI. V was clipped by 9 bases and J by 3 bases, with 20 bases between them. The CDR3 is 15 residues long.

At least ten counts were recorded for this clonotype. The chain links TRBV5-4 to TRBJ2-7; D remains ambiguous. Germline V gene sequence: CDR1 SGHNT, CDR2 YYREEE (reference sequence). The CDR3 is 13 residues long. V lost 4 bases and J lost 5, with 13 bases in between. The CDR3 coding sequence is TGTGCCAGCAGCGTACCTGGGTACCACGAGCAGTACTTC. This sequence encodes CASSVPGYHEQYF.

This clonotype qualifies as medium-sized (0.01 to 0.1%). The chain is built from TRBV12-5 and TRBJ2-2; D might be TRBD2 (6 bases). The CDR3 has 16 amino acids. V was cut by 0 bases and J by 6 bases, with 14 bases left in between. Germline-derived CDR1 and CDR2 are LGHNT and FRNRAP. The CDR3 is CASGLVLSGDPGELFF. The CDR3 coding sequence is TGTGCTAGTGGTTTGGTACTATCGGGGGACCCCGGGGAGCTGTTTTTT. The complete variable domain, with remaining parts taken from reference TRBV12-5 and TRBJ2-2, reads DARVTQTPRHKVTEMGQEVTMRCQPILGHNTVFWYRQTMMQGLELLAYFRNRAPLDDSGMPKDRFSAEMPDATLATLKIQPSEPRDSAVYFCASGLVLSGDPGELFFGEGSRLTVL.

This clonotype was observed a few times. The chain recombines TRBV7-9 with TRBJ2-1; weak D call: TRBD2 (6 bases). From germline, CDR1 is SEHNR and CDR2 FQNEAQ (reference sequence). Trimming took 3 bases from V and 8 from J, leaving 17 bases between them. The CDR3 is 15 amino acids. The CDR3 DNA is TGTGCCAGCAGCTTCATGGGACTCCCACTCGATGAGCAGTTCTTC. Its protein is CASSFMGLPLDEQFF. Based on the CDR3 plus reference TRBV7-9 and TRBJ2-1, the full variable domain is DTGVSQNPRHKITKRGQNVTFRCDPISEHNRLYWYRQTLGQGPEFLTYFQNEAQLEKSRLLSDRFSAERPKGSFSTLEIQRTEQGDSAMYLCASSFMGLPLDEQFFGPGTRLTVL.

Within the sample, this clonotype is large. The gene calls are TRBV5-1 and TRBJ2-7; the D gene is possibly TRBD2 (7 bases). Germline V gives CDR1 SGHRS, CDR2 YFSETQ. The CDR3 spans 17 residues. V lost 0 bases and J 5 bases, leaving 21 bases between the germline ends. CDR3 in DNA: TGCGCCAGCAGCTTGGCCTCCGGGGCGGGGGCCCCCAACGAGCAGTACTTC. Its protein is CASSLASGAGAPNEQYF.

This clonotype ranks as medium-sized. This chain joins TRBV18 and TRBJ2-7; 8 bases are shared with TRBD1. The CDR3 is 13 residues long. CDR1 and CDR2 (germline): KGHSH, LQKENI. With 4 bases clipped from V and 3 bases from J, the junction kept 2 bases outside the gene matches. The CDR3 DNA sequence: TGTGCCAGCTCACACGGGACAGGCTACGAGCAGTACGTC. Residues: CASSHGTGYEQYV.

This clonotype is deemed medium-sized. This chain joins TRBV20-1 and TRBJ1-1; the match to TRBD1 covers 7 bases. CDR3 size: 13 residues. CDR1 and CDR2 from the germline V gene are DFQATT and SNEGSKA (reference sequence). V lost 3 bases and J lost 5; bases outside the gene matches: 6. CDR3 coding DNA: TGCAGTGCTAGTGTCGGACAGGCGACTGAAGCTTTCTTT. Protein product: CSASVGQATEAFF.